One and the same sample provided the 16 T cell receptor beta chains below, sequenced in a study of blood T cell repertoires in COVID-19. This table comes from immunoSEQ multiplex PCR, and its TCRdb copy is limited to in-frame clones, with some not included. The data hold under 400,000 clones, with approximately 89% observed a single time. The sequenced material came from peripheral blood. Receptors originate from a woman between 25 and 40 years old with COVID-19, enrolled during active disease.

This clone came up a few times. The chain has TRBV5-5 and TRBJ1-5; D may be TRBD1 (5 bases). V lost 0 bases to trimming and J lost 6 bases, with 13 bases between them. Germline CDR1 SGHKS, CDR2 YYEKEE (reference sequence). CDR3 size: 15 residues. CDR3 protein: CASSLVGQGIQPQHF. The CDR3 DNA is TGTGCCAGCAGCTTGGTTGGGCAGGGCATTCAGCCCCAGCATTTT.

This clone has only one observation. The chain uses TRBV19 and TRBJ1-5, with D possibly being TRBD1 (5 bases). The CDR3 is 15 amino acids. V lost 5 bases and J 0 bases, leaving 11 bases between the germline ends. The germline CDR1 and CDR2 sequences are LNHDA and SQIVND (reference sequence). CDR3 amino acids: CASSGGDYSNQPQHF. The CDR3, as DNA: TGTGCCAGTAGTGGGGGGGATTATAGCAATCAGCCCCAGCATTTT.

This clone was picked up a small number of times. The J gene is TRBJ1-2, the V gene TRBV28; 7 positions match TRBD1. Trimming took 3 bases from V and 4 from J; bases not matched to a gene: 5. There are 14 residues in the CDR3. The germline V gene has CDR1 MDHEN and CDR2 SYDVKM. CDR3: CASSFSGGGYGYTF. CDR3 in DNA: TGTGCCAGCAGTTTTTCAGGGGGTGGCTATGGCTACACCTTC.

The genes are TRBV30 and TRBJ2-2; D remains ambiguous. The CDR3 covers 15 residues. CDR1 is GTSNPN and CDR2 is SVGIG in the germline V gene (reference sequence). Trimming pared 4 bases from V and 4 bases from J, leaving 16 bases between. The DNA for the CDR3 is TGTGCCTGGAAACCCCCTGGCAGAGGCACCGGGGAGCTGTTTTTT. This codes for CAWKPPGRGTGELFF.

This chain connects TRBV19 to TRBJ2-7; 7 bases are shared with TRBD1. V was pared by 4 bases and J by 4 bases, with 4 bases of the junction left unmatched. The CDR3 length is 13 residues. Germline CDR1 and CDR2: LNHDA and SQIVND (reference sequence). The CDR3 spells CASSTDRTYEQYF. The CDR3 region has the DNA TGTGCCAGTAGTACGGACAGGACGTACGAGCAGTACTTC.

This chain joins TRBV4-3 and TRBJ2-2, with D perhaps TRBD2 (6 bases). This CDR3 has 16 residues. From germline, CDR1 is LGHNA and CDR2 YSLEER. Trimming cost V 0 bases and J 7 bases, with 15 bases left between them. The CDR3 coding sequence is TGCGCCAGCAGCCAAGATGGGGGAGGTCGGTACGGGGAGCTGTTTTTT. As protein: CASSQDGGGRYGELFF.

The chain couples TRBV4-2 to TRBJ1-4; D gene ambiguous. The germline V gene has CDR1 LGHNA and CDR2 YNFKEQ. The CDR3 length is 15 residues. V was pared by 4 bases and J by 0 bases, with 9 bases between. The CDR3 bases are TGTGCCAGCAGCCGCGAGAGTGCAACTAATGAAAAACTGTTTTTT. This translates into CASSRESATNEKLFF.

The V gene is TRBV2, the J gene TRBJ2-7; 8 bases match TRBD2. V gave up 6 bases and J gave up 5 bases; unmatched junction bases: 15. Germline values: CDR1 SNHLY, CDR2 FYNNEI. This CDR3 has 16 residues. The CDR3 is CASSEPGLGSRNEQYF. Here the CDR3 DNA reads TGTGCCAGCAGCGAACCGGGACTAGGGTCGCGGAACGAGCAGTACTTC.

This clone was seen only once. V is TRBV9 and J is TRBJ2-1, with a possible D match to TRBD2 (5 bases). Germline V lookup: CDR1 SGDLS, CDR2 YYNGEE. The CDR3 has 16 residues. Trimming removed 0 bases at V and 5 bases at J, with 15 bases between. This chain's CDR3 is CASSVAGNGVDNEQFF. The CDR3 DNA is TGTGCCAGCAGCGTAGCTGGCAACGGGGTGGACAATGAGCAGTTCTTC. Supplemented by reference TRBV9 and TRBJ2-1, the full variable domain reads DSGVTQTPKHLITATGQRVTLRCSPRSGDLSVYWYQQSLDQGLQFLIQYYNGEERAKGNILERFSAQQFPDLHSELNLSSLELGDSALYFCASSVAGNGVDNEQFFGPGTRLTVL.

Regarding this clone: The germline gene is not matched at one end of the junction; a read error may be the cause. The CDR3 loop is CASNEEAGPFNEKLFF. The CDR3 DNA sequence: TGTGCCAGCAATGAAGAAGCTGGTCCATTTAATGAAAAACTGTTTTTT. J is TRBJ1-4 and V is TRBV2, with D unclear. CDR1 is SNHLY, CDR2 FYNNEI, per germline. This CDR3 has 16 residues.

V is TRBV5-1 and J is TRBJ1-5, with 7 bases that match TRBD1. Germline values: CDR1 SGHRS, CDR2 YFSETQ. The J segment lost 2 bases and the V segment lost 4 bases, leaving 3 bases of the junction unmatched. The CDR3 is 14 amino acids. DNA of the CDR3: TGCGCCAGCAGCCCCGGACAGGGCAATCAGCCCCAGCATTTT. Its translation is CASSPGQGNQPQHF.

The chain combines TRBV4-3 with TRBJ2-1; 13 bases line up with TRBD2. Germline V lookup: CDR1 LGHNA, CDR2 YSLEER. CDR3 length equals 15 residues. V shed 4 bases, J shed 14 bases, and the junction held 11 bases outside the gene matches. CDR3 sequence: CASSRTSGRARPKFF. CDR3 nucleotides: TGCGCCAGCAGCCGAACTAGCGGGAGGGCCCGTCCCAAGTTCTTC.

This chain joins TRBV11-3 and TRBJ2-2, with D possibly TRBD1 on 6 matching bases. CDR3 length: 15 residues. V lost 3 bases to trimming and J lost 5 bases, with 13 bases between them. Germline V CDR1 and CDR2: SGHNT, YENEEA. CDR3 nucleotides: TGTGCCAGCAGCTTGGACAGACAAACGACCGGGGAGCTGTTTTTT. As protein: CASSLDRQTTGELFF.

This chain connects TRBV27 to TRBJ1-2; 11 positions agree with TRBD1. V trimming: 6 bases; J trimming: 4 bases; junction bases outside the gene matches: 7. From germline, CDR1 is MNHEY and CDR2 SMNVEV (reference sequence). This CDR3 is built from 15 residues. The CDR3 spells CASRKSDRGLYGYTF. CDR3 bases: TGTGCCAGCAGGAAGTCGGACAGGGGGCTCTATGGCTACACCTTC.

The chain uses TRBV6-6 and TRBJ2-5; the match to TRBD2 covers 14 bases. The CDR3 is made up of 18 amino acids. Losses at the gene ends were 5 bases for V and 6 bases for J; bases not matched to a gene: 14. In germline, CDR1 is MNHNY, CDR2 SVGAGI (reference sequence). CDR3 nucleotides: TGTGCCAGCAGTCTCTCAGGGGCAAGGACTAGCGGGGGGAAGACCCAGTACTTC. Translation: CASSLSGARTSGGKTQYF.

This clone was picked up one time. The gene calls are TRBV6-5 and TRBJ2-1, with TRBD2 as a possible D gene (6 bases). This CDR3 is built from 15 residues. Germline V lookup: CDR1 MNHEY, CDR2 SVGAGI. V gave up 6 bases and J gave up 0 bases, with 12 bases separating them. The CDR3 coding sequence is TGTGCCAGCAGGCGGGACGGAACCTCCTACAATGAGCAGTTCTTC. It codes for CASRRDGTSYNEQFF.